This T cell receptor beta chain was documented in a study of shared clonotypes between healthy human individuals. Study details: CD8 memory received one plate per donor, CD8 naive two, CD4 memory three and CD4 naive three.

General study points: An anticipated effect of sequencing depth on clonotype sharing among donors was recognized. It was observed that 5% to 6.5% of naive CD4 clonotypes were shared across several donors.

CD45RO-negative, CCR7-positively selected cells formed the naive CD8 fraction, excluding terminally differentiated effector memory CD45RA+ cells. The CDR3 is 16 amino acids. V trimming: 0 bases; J trimming: 6 bases; junction bases outside the gene matches: 8. Germline V gene data show CDR1 as SGDLS and CDR2 as YYNGEE. Comments on this clone: Its antigen is unknown.

Libraries were prepared by immunoSEQ multiplex PCR; TCRdb keeps only in-frame clonotypes and omits some of them. Among around 700,000 clones, under 95% were seen once, and the ten largest hold approximately 24%. Sequencing input: naive CD8+ T cells sorted from blood. The chain uses TRBV9 and TRBJ2-7, with TRBD2 matching 11 bases. This clonotype originated in a man aged 25-45 years in good health. The CDR3 loop is CASSVGVSGRAAEQYF. CDR3 DNA: TGTGCCAGCAGCGTAGGTGTTAGCGGGAGGGCCGCCGAGCAGTACTTC.